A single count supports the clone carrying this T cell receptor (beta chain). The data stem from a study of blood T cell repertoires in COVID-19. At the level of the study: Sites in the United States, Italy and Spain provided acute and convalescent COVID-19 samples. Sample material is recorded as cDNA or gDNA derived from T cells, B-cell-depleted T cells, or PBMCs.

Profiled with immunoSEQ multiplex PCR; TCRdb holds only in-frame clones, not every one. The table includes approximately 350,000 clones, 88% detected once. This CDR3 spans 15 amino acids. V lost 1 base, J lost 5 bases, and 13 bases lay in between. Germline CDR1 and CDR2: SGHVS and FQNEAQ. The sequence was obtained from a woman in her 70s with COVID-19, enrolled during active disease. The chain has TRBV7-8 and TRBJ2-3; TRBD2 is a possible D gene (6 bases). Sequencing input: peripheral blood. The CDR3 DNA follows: TGTGCCAGCAGCTTAGAGGGACTTCGGGAAGATACGCAGTATTTT. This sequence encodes CASSLEGLREDTQYF.